This TCR beta chain originates from a study of cytomegalovirus exposure and HLA in healthy donors. V was clipped by 0 bases and J by 4 bases, with 9 bases between them. Germline-derived CDR1 and CDR2 are GTSNPN and SVGIG (reference sequence). This CDR3 spans 13 amino acids. Use of 60 Vbeta and 13 Jbeta primers characterized the PCR. Clones were sequenced by immunoSEQ multiplex PCR, and TCRdb holds only the in-frame ones, with some missing. The sample lists nearly 110,000 clones; 71% were seen once. This receptor was identified in a female donor in good health and CMV-seronegative. The sequenced material came from PBMCs. This rearrangement joins TRBV30 to TRBJ1-2; unclear D gene. CDR3 region: CAWSVREVYGYTF. The CDR3 DNA reads TGTGCCTGGAGTGTACGGGAAGTCTATGGCTACACCTTC.